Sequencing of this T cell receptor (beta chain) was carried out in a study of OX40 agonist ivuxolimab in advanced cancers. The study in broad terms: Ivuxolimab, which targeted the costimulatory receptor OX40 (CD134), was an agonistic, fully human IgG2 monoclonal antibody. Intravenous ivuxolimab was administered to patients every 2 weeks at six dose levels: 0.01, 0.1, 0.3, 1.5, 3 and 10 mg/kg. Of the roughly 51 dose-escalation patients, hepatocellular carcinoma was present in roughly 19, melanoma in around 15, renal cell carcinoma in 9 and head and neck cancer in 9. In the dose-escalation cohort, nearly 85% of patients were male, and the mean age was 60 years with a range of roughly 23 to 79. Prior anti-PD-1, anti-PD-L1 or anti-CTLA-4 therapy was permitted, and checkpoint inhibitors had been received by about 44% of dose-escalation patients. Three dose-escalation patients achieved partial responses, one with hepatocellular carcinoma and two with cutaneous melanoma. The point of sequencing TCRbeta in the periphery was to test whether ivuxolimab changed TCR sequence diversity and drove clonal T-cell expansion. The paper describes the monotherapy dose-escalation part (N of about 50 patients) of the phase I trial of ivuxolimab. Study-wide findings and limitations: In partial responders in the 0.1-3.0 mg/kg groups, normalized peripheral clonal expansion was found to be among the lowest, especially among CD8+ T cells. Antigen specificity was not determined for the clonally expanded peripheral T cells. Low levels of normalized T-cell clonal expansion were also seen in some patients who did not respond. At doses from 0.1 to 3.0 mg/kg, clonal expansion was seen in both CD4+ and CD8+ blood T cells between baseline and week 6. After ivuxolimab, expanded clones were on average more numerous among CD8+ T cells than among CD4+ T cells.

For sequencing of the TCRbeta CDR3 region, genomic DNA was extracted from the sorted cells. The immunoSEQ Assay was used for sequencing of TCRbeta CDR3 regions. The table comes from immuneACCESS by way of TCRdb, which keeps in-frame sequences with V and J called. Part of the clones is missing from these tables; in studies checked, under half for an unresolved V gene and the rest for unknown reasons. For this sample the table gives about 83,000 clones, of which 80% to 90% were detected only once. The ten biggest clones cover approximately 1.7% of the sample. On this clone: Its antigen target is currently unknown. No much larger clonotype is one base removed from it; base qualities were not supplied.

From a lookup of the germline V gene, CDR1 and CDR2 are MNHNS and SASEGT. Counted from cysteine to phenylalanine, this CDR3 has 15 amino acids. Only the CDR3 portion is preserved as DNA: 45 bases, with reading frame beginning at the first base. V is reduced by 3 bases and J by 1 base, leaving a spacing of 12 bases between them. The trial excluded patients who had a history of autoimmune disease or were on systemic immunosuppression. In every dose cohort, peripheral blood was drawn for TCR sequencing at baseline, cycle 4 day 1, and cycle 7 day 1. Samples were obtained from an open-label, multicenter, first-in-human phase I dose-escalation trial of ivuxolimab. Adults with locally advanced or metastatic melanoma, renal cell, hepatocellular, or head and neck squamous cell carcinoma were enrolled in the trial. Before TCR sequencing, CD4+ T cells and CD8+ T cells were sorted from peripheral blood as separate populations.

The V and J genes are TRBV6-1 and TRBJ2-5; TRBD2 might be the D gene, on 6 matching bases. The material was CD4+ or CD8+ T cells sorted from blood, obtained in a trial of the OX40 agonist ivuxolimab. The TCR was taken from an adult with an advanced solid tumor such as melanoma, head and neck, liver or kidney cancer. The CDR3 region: CASSDAGTFQETQYF. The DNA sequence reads TGTGCCAGCAGTGATGCGGGGACCTTCCAAGAGACCCAGTACTTC.